This paragraph reports one TCR beta chain. It has no known antigen specificity. Base qualities are not at hand, and no much larger clone is one base apart. This sample was included in a study of blood T cell repertoires in COVID-19 (dated by TCRdb to the early 2020s). Regarding the research as a whole: Samples from collaborators originated in the United States, Italy and Spain and spanned both the acute and convalescent phases of COVID-19. The material from the prospective study consisted of cDNA or gDNA derived from T cells, B-cell-depleted T cells, or PBMCs. The dataset comprised deeply sampled blood TCRbeta repertoires from subjects exposed to, actively infected with, or recovered from COVID-19. The repertoires were released in a freely available public database intended as a resource for research on the immune response to SARS-CoV-2. The samples were drawn from two sources: the first 160 participants of the ongoing ImmuneRACE study, and 1,254 subjects contributed by 6 global collaborators. Sample metadata almost always included a de-identified subject ID, COVID-19 status, age in years and sex. HLA class I and class II types, where available, came from metadata supplied by the sample provider rather than from assay-based typing. Overall study outcomes, separate from this receptor: The amount of clinical and demographic metadata varied by source and participant and was provided uncurated.

Collaborating institutions collected whole blood in K2EDTA tubes following their own protocols. For TCRbeta analysis, collaborator samples were shipped as frozen whole blood, as isolated PBMCs, or as DNA extracted from either sample type. TCRbeta CDR3 regions were amplified from genomic DNA by means of the immunoSEQ Assay, a bias-controlled multiplex PCR. The original pipeline was this. Nucleated cell counts per sample were estimated from amplification of reference gene primers within the assay. To quantify the absolute abundance of each unique TCRbeta CDR3 rearrangement, sequence reads were collapsed and filtered. For each sample, productive Simpson clonality was calculated by taking the square root of Simpson's diversity index across productive rearrangements. Sourced from immuneACCESS, this table was stored by TCRdb with only in-frame sequences that have V and J called. A share of the clones is absent; for the studies checked, an unresolved V gene accounts for under half, and the remainder has no known explanation. D and trimming were read from the DNA, whereas the V and J calls and clone size are those reported in that table. The sample data list roughly 250,000 clones, and about 80% of these were observed just once. More than 8% of the sample belongs to the ten largest clones.

There are 18 amino acids in the CDR3, from cysteine to phenylalanine inclusive. Only CDR3 DNA remains: 54 bases, in frame from the first base. Trimming at the junction amounts to 5 bases on V and 0 bases on J, and the germline ends lie 20 bases apart. Looking up the germline V gene (reference sequence) yields CDR1 MNHNY and CDR2 SVGAGI. Source material: peripheral blood. This chain is built from TRBV6-6 and TRBJ1-3; TRBD1 is perhaps the D gene, given 5 matching bases. The sequence came from a woman older than 75 with acute or convalescent COVID-19. The nucleotide sequence reads TGTGCCAGCAGTCTGGGGGTGGGGGGACCCCTCTCTGGAAACACCATATATTTT. It encodes CASSLGVGGPLSGNTIYF.